This T cell receptor beta chain was recovered during a study of T-cell memory formation after mild COVID-19. Findings of the study overall: Some responding clones appeared in pre-infection memory, suggesting cross-reactive memory joined.

Of note for this clonotype: Its antigen is not identified.

From the 5' RACE reads, TCRdb called clonotypes with MiXCR, one entry per CDR3 protein. The table includes 350,000 or so distinct CDR3 sequences, roughly 13% detected once. V shed 5 bases and J shed 4 bases, with 14 bases lying between them. There are 14 residues in the CDR3. The V call is TRBV12-3 or TRBV12-4, the J call TRBJ1-2, with D perhaps TRBD1 (5 bases). The sequenced material came from PBMCs or a T cell subset sorted from them (not recorded which). The receptor's source is a man between 18 and 29 years old who had mild COVID-19 (a few samples of this study predate the infection). Cell type and time point are not known. CDR3: CASSMLAGSYGYTF. CDR3 coding DNA: TGTGCCAGCAGTATGCTTGCAGGGAGCTATGGCTACACCTTC.